The rows below give T cell receptor beta chains drawn from one sample of a study of CD8+CD57+ T cells in acquired aplastic anemia. TCRdb independently ran MiXCR on the reads; one entry per CDR3 protein. The sample records about 110,000 distinct CDR3 sequences, around half being singletons. The sample comprised sorted CD4+, CD8+, or CD8+CD57+ T cells (not recorded which) from PBMCs. Receptors originate from a human donor in good health, serving as a control. Each CDR3 is given with its conserved first and last residue. A D gene is named only where the DNA matches it firmly. Clone size appears in some rows only: once, few, many, or a class for an expanded clone.

v_call,j_call,clone_size,d_call,cdr3_nt,cdr3_aa
TRBV5-5,TRBJ1-1,.,.,TGCGCCAGCAGCCCTGATTTGGGGGGAACTGAAGCTTTCTTT,CASSPDLGGTEAFF
TRBV19,TRBJ2-7,.,TRBD1,TGTGCCAGTAGTACGCGGACAGGGGCGTCCTACGAGCAGTACTTC,CASSTRTGASYEQYF
TRBV19,TRBJ2-3,.,TRBD1,TGTGCCAGTAGTGGGACAGGTTCCACAGATACGCAGTATTTT,CASSGTGSTDTQYF
TRBV27,TRBJ1-5,many,.,TGTGCCAGCAGTTTCGGTAGCCATCAGCCCCAGCATTTT,CASSFGSHQPQHF
TRBV6-1,TRBJ1-6,.,TRBD1,TGTGCCAGCACCGAACGACAGGGTGGTTCACCCCTCCACTTT,CASTERQGGSPLHF
TRBV7-8,TRBJ2-5,many,TRBD2,TGTGCCAGCAGCCAGGGACTAGCGGGAGAGACCCAGTACTTC,CASSQGLAGETQYF
TRBV7-8,TRBJ1-1,many,TRBD1,TGTGCCAGCAGCTTGGACAGGAATGGTGAAGCTTTCTTT,CASSLDRNGEAFF
TRBV9,TRBJ2-7,many,.,TGTGCCAGCAGCCCCCGAAGGGACACCCCCTACGAGCAGTACTTC,CASSPRRDTPYEQYF
TRBV24-1,TRBJ1-2,few,TRBD1,TGTGCCACCAGTATAGGGGGCAACTATGGCTACACCTTC,CATSIGGNYGYTF
TRBV29-1,TRBJ1-5,.,.,TGCAGCGTCCAGGGACGTAATCAGCCCCAGCATTTT,CSVQGRNQPQHF
TRBV20-1,TRBJ1-6,many,TRBD1,TGCAGTGCTAGAGTTGACAGGGGTGTCGATAGTTCACCCCTCCACTTT,CSARVDRGVDSSPLHF
TRBV25-1,TRBJ2-5,.,.,TGTGCCACCAGTGATTTTGGGCCTCAAGGAAACACCACAGAGACCCAGTACTTC,CATSDFGPQGNTTETQYF
TRBV25-1,TRBJ2-3,.,TRBD1,TGTGCCAGCGGGACAGCTGGCGGGGATACGCAGTATTTT,CASGTAGGDTQYF
TRBV13,TRBJ1-6,.,.,TGTGCCAGCAGCTTAGGGGGGAAGGATTCACCCCTCCACTTT,CASSLGGKDSPLHF
TRBV2,TRBJ1-1,.,.,TGTGCCAGCAGTATCAAGGGGACGGACACTGAAGCTTTCTTT,CASSIKGTDTEAFF
TRBV6-1,TRBJ1-2,many,.,TGTGCCAGCAGTAGTACTCCGAGACGGAACTATGGCTACACCTTC,CASSSTPRRNYGYTF